The present T cell receptor (beta chain) was sequenced within a study of cytomegalovirus exposure and HLA in healthy donors. The primer mix had 60 Vbeta and 13 Jbeta primers. Method: immunoSEQ multiplex PCR; TCRdb's copy keeps in-frame clones and lacks some. The sample yields approximately 150,000 clones, 84% seen once. The TCR sequence derives from a man aged 30-40 years in good health and CMV-seronegative. Sequencing was done on a sample of PBMCs.

The chain's CDR3 is CASSLRQPDTEAFF. In nucleotides, the CDR3 is TGTGCCAGCAGTCTGCGACAGCCGGACACTGAAGCTTTCTTT. This chain joins TRBV27 and TRBJ1-1, with D perhaps matching TRBD1 (5 bases). CDR1 MNHEY and CDR2 SMNVEV come from the germline V gene (reference sequence). This CDR3 contains 14 residues. V was clipped by 5 bases and J by 3 bases, with 13 bases between them.